These 17 T cell receptor beta chains were all obtained from the same sample, sequenced in a study of cytomegalovirus exposure and HLA in healthy donors. With 60 Vbeta and 13 Jbeta primers, the PCR was carried out. Profiling relied on immunoSEQ multiplex PCR, and the TCRdb table lists in-frame clones only, not all of them. This table has around 85,000 clones, over 60% appearing once. The sequenced material came from PBMCs. The receptors stem from a male donor in good health and CMV-seronegative.

A few counts support this clone. This chain uses TRBV5-1 with TRBJ2-7; possibly TRBD1 for D (5 bases). Germline-derived CDR1 and CDR2 are SGHRS and YFSETQ. The CDR3 covers 14 residues. The V end was cut by 5 bases, the J end by 5 bases, with 17 bases between. The chain's CDR3 is CASRLQVSLDEQYF. The CDR3 DNA reads as TGCGCCAGCAGATTACAGGTTTCTTTGGACGAGCAGTACTTC.

V is TRBV7-2 and J is TRBJ1-2; 7 bases line up with TRBD1. Losses at the gene ends were 1 base for V and 8 bases for J; bases not matched to a gene: 4. CDR3 length: 13 residues. The germline V gene has CDR1 SGHTA and CDR2 FQGNSA. The CDR3 DNA reads as TGTGCCAGCAGCTTAGAAGGGGGCAGGGGCTACACCTTC. Translation: CASSLEGGRGYTF.

The chain has TRBV9 and TRBJ1-1; 7 bases fit TRBD1. Germline-derived CDR1 and CDR2 are SGDLS and YYNGEE. This CDR3 has 16 amino acids. Trimming cost V 0 bases and J 1 base; bases outside gene matches: 6. The CDR3 DNA reads as TGTGCCAGCAGCGTAGACCACAGGGGCCCGAACACTGAAGCTTTCTTT. Translated, it gives CASSVDHRGPNTEAFF.

The rearrangement uses TRBV30 and TRBJ1-5; D might be TRBD1 (5 bases). Germline V gives CDR1 GTSNPN, CDR2 SVGIG (reference sequence). Deletions cut 6 bases from V and 0 bases from J, with 15 bases between. The CDR3 is made up of 15 amino acids. CDR3 sequence reads: CACRQKDDSNQPQHF. The DNA of the CDR3 is TGTGCCTGCAGACAGAAAGACGATAGCAATCAGCCCCAGCATTTT. The full variable domain, in which reference TRBV30 and TRBJ1-5 provide the parts outside the CDR3, is SQTIHQWPATLVQPVGSPLSLECTVEGTSNPNLYWYRQAAGRGLQLLFYSVGIGQISSEVPQNLSASRPQDRQFILSSKKLLLSDSGFYLCACRQKDDSNQPQHFGDGTRLSIL.

The J gene is TRBJ2-7, the V gene TRBV7-9, with D possibly being TRBD1 (5 bases). V was shortened by 3 bases and J by 0 bases, with 15 bases between the two germline ends. CDR1 is SEHNR and CDR2 is FQNEAQ in the germline V gene (reference sequence). CDR3 length: 16 amino acids. CDR3: CASSLLIQAFSYEQYF. Here the CDR3 DNA reads TGTGCCAGCAGCTTGCTTATACAGGCCTTCTCCTACGAGCAGTACTTC.

This clone appeared a few times. This chain connects TRBV28 to TRBJ2-5; 9 bases fit TRBD2. J was trimmed by 5 bases and V by 5 bases; bases with no gene match: 15. The CDR3 loop spans 17 amino acids. Germline V gene lookup returns CDR1 MDHEN and CDR2 SYDVKM. The CDR3 reads CASSPRGGREFWETQYF. CDR3 DNA: TGTGCCAGCAGTCCGCGGGGCGGGAGGGAATTTTGGGAGACCCAGTACTTC.

Worth noting for this clone: At one of its ends the junction is not consistent with the germline gene, which may arise from a read error. This chain joins TRBV16 and TRBJ2-5; D is possibly TRBD1 (5 bases). CDR3 length equals 13 residues. Germline CDR1 and CDR2: KGHSY and FQNENV. The CDR3 DNA follows: TGTGCCAGCAGCCAATCGGAAACAGGCCTCTTGCACTTC. This gives the protein CASSQSETGLLHF. Together with reference TRBV16 and TRBJ2-5, the CDR3 gives the full variable domain: GEEVAQTPKHLVRGEGQKAKLYCAPIKGHSYVFWYQQVLKNEFKFLISFQNENVFDETGMPKERFSAKCLPNSPCSLEIQATKLEDSAVYFCASSQSETGLLHFGPGTRLLVL.

There are a few counts of this clone. This chain connects TRBV15 to TRBJ2-5, with TRBD2 matching 10 bases. Per the germline V gene, CDR1 is LNHNV and CDR2 is YYDKDF (reference sequence). The CDR3 is 17 residues long. Germline trimming cut 3 bases from V and 2 bases from J; bases unmatched to any gene: 9. The CDR3 is CATSRALAGGRQETQYF. The CDR3 nucleotides read TGTGCCACCAGCAGGGCATTAGCGGGGGGACGACAAGAGACCCAGTACTTC.

The J gene is TRBJ2-5, the V gene TRBV19; D is undetermined. Germline loops: CDR1 LNHDA, CDR2 SQIVND (reference sequence). V was shortened by 3 bases and J by 5 bases, with 19 bases between the two germline ends. The length of the CDR3 is 16 residues. The CDR3 DNA is TGTGCCAGTAGTATCAGGTACCGAGTTGATGGTGAGACCCAGTACTTC. This gives the protein CASSIRYRVDGETQYF.

In DNA form, the CDR3 reads TGTGCCAGTAGTACCCGGGAGGCCTCCTACGAGCAGTACTTC. It codes for CASSTREASYEQYF. This sequence joins TRBV19 and TRBJ2-7; 7 nucleotides match TRBD2. V was pared by 4 bases and J by 0 bases, with 3 bases of the junction left unmatched. CDR3 size: 14 residues. The V gene's germline CDR1 is LNHDA and CDR2 SQIVND (reference sequence).

This clone has just a few counts. CDR3 bases: TGTGCCAGCTCACCTACAGGGCACACAGATACGCAGTATTTT. This sequence encodes CASSPTGHTDTQYF. The V gene is TRBV18, the J gene TRBJ2-3; D may be TRBD1 (6 bases). V shed 3 bases and J shed 2 bases, with 9 bases lying between them. The CDR3 is made up of 14 amino acids. The germline gives CDR1 KGHSH, CDR2 LQKENI. Complete variable domain (other parts from reference TRBV18 and TRBJ2-3): NAGVMQNPRHLVRRRGQEARLRCSPMKGHSHVYWYRQLPEEGLKFMVYLQKENIIDESGMPKERFSAEFPKEGPSILRIQQVVRGDSAAYFCASSPTGHTDTQYFGPGTRLTVL.

The chain is built from TRBV23-1 and TRBJ2-7; TRBD1 agrees at 7 bases. TRBV23-1 is an ORF for which the function is uncertain. CDR3 length equals 18 residues. Trimming at V came to 3 bases and at J to 4 bases, leaving 18 bases not matched to a gene. This CDR3 reads CASSQGMGGQVPTYEQYF. The CDR3 DNA sequence: TGCGCCAGCAGTCAGGGGATGGGCGGACAGGTACCTACTTACGAGCAGTACTTC.

The J gene is TRBJ1-3, the V gene TRBV29-1, with 12 nucleotides matching TRBD1. After removal of 4 bases from V and 3 bases from J, the junction contained 7 bases not matched to a gene. In germline, CDR1 is SQVTM, CDR2 ANQGSEA. CDR3 size: 16 residues. The CDR3 region has the DNA TGCAGCGTTGTCCCGGGACAGGGGGCGTATGGAAACACCATATATTTT. This encodes CSVVPGQGAYGNTIYF.

The genes are TRBV30 and TRBJ2-3; no firm D call. CDR3 length: 13 residues. Per germline, CDR1 GTSNPN and CDR2 SVGIG (reference sequence). V dropped 2 bases and J dropped 8 bases, with 14 bases sitting between them. CDR3 protein: CAWSNGHSGTQYF. The CDR3, as DNA: TGTGCCTGGAGTAACGGCCACTCGGGTACGCAGTATTTT.

The chain recombines TRBV7-2 with TRBJ2-7; tentative D call: TRBD1 (6 bases). The ends were cut back, 1 base at V and 7 bases at J, with 11 bases in the middle. Germline values: CDR1 SGHTA, CDR2 FQGNSA. The CDR3 extends over 13 amino acids. DNA for the CDR3: TGTGCCAGCAGCTTAGGGGCGACAGGTGAGCAGTACTTC. Protein: CASSLGATGEQYF.

A few counts support this clone. The V gene is TRBV2, the J gene TRBJ1-2; 7 bases agree with TRBD1. With 4 bases clipped from V and 4 bases from J, the junction kept 3 bases outside the gene matches. The CDR3 length is 13 residues. The germline V gene encodes CDR1 SNHLY and CDR2 FYNNEI. The CDR3 protein is CASSVDRLYGYTF. The CDR3 DNA reads as TGTGCCAGCAGTGTGGACAGGCTCTATGGCTACACCTTC.

The chain uses TRBV4-1 and TRBJ1-2; unclear D gene. The CDR3 is 14 residues long. Looked up from germline, CDR1 is MGHRA and CDR2 is YSYEKL. Between the trimmed V and J ends, which lost 1 base and 0 bases, there was a span of 6 bases. The CDR3 loop reads CASSQVETNYGYTF. The CDR3 DNA reads as TGCGCCAGCAGCCAAGTAGAGACTAACTATGGCTACACCTTC.